The clone carrying this T cell receptor (beta chain) has only a few counts. Its target is unknown. This entry belongs to a study of T cells after yellow fever vaccination. Per the germline V gene, CDR1 is MGHRA and CDR2 is YSYEKL. The CDR3 covers 18 residues. The trim removed 1 base at V and 3 bases at J, leaving 11 bases unmatched. Study results and limitations: Post-booster reappearance was seen for most primary-vaccination clones (roughly 96% CD4, around 88% CD8). Within FACS-sorted repertoires, abundant clonotypes contaminating from the bulk population could be present.

TCRdb used MiXCR to reprocess the 5' RACE reads, holding one entry per CDR3 protein. The data show about 300,000 distinct CDR3 sequences, with roughly 4% seen just once and 20% to 25% held by the top ten. Sequences were derived from PBMCs, sampled 5 days after the yellow fever booster vaccination. V and J are TRBV4-1 and TRBJ2-3, with 9 bases that match TRBD2. The origin of this receptor is a man aged 18 to 30 who received the YFV17D yellow fever vaccine. The CDR3 nucleotides are TGCGCCAGCAGCCAAGGGGCCGCGCGGGGGGGCCTTACAGATACGCAGTATTTT. Translation: CASSQGAARGGLTDTQYF.